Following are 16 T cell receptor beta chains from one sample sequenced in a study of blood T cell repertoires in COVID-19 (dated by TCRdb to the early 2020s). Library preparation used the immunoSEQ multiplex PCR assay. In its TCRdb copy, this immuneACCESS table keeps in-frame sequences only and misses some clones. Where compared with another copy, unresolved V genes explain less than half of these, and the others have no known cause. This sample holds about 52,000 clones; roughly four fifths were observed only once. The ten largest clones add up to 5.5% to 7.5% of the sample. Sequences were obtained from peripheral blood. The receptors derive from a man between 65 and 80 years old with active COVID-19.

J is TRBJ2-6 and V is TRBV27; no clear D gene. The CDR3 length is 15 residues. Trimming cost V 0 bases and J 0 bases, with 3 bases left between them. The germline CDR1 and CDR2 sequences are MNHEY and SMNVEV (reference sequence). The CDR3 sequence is CASSLSLSGANVLTF. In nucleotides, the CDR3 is TGTGCCAGCAGTTTATCCCTCTCTGGGGCCAACGTCCTGACTTTC. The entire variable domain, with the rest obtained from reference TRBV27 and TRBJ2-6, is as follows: EAQVTQNPRYLITVTGKKLTVTCSQNMNHEYMSWYRQDPGLGLRQIYYSMNVEVTDKGDVPEGYKVSRKEKRNFPLILESPSPNQTSLYFCASSLSLSGANVLTFGAGSRLTVL.

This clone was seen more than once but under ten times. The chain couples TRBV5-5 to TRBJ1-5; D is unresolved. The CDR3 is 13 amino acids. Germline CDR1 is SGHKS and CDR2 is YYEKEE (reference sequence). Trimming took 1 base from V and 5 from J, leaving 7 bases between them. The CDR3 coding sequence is TGTGCCAGCAGCTTGAATGTCTATCAGCCCCAGCATTTT. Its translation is CASSLNVYQPQHF.

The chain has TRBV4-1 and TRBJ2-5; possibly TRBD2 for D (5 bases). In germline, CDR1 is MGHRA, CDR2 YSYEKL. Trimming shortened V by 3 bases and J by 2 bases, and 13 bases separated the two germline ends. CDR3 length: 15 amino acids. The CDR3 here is CASSQRVRSQETQYF. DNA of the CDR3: TGCGCCAGCAGCCAGAGGGTTCGATCGCAAGAGACCCAGTACTTC.

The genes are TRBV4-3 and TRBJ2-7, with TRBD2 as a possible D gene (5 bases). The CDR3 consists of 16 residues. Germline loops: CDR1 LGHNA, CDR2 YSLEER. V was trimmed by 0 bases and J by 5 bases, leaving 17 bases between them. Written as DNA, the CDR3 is TGCGCCAGCAGCCAAGATCTACGGGGAAATCTCCACGAGCAGTACTTC. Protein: CASSQDLRGNLHEQYF.

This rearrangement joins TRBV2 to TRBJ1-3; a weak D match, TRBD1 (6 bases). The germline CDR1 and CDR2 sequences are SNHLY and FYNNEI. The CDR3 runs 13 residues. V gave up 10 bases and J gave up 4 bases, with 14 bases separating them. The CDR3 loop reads CATEGVAGNTIYF. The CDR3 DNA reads TGTGCCACTGAGGGGGTCGCCGGAAACACCATATATTTT.

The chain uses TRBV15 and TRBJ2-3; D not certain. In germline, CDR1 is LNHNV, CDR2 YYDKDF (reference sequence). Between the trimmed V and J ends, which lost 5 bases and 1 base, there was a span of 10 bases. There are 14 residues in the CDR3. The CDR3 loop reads CATSPGSGTDTQYF. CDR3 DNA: TGTGCCACCAGCCCCGGGTCCGGCACAGATACGCAGTATTTT. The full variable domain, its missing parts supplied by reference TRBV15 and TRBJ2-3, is DAMVIQNPRYQVTQFGKPVTLSCSQTLNHNVMYWYQQKSSQAPKLLFHYYDKDFNNEADTPDNFQSRRPNTSFCFLDIRSPGLGDTAMYLCATSPGSGTDTQYFGPGTRLTVL.

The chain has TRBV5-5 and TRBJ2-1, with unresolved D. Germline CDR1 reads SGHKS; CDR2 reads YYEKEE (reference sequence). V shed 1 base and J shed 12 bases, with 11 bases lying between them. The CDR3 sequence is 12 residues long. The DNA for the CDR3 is TGTGCCAGCAGCTTGTCGCCAGATGGGCAGTTCTTC. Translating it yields CASSLSPDGQFF. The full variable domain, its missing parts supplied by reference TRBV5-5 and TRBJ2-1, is DAGVTQSPTHLIKTRGQQVTLRCSPISGHKSVSWYQQVLGQGPQFIFQYYEKEERGRGNFPDRFSARQFPNYSSELNVNALLLGDSALYLCASSLSPDGQFFGPGTRLTVL.

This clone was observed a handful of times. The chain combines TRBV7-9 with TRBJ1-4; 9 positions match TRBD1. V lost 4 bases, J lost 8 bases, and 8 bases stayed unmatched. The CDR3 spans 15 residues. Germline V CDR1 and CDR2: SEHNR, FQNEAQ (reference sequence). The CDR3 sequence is CASSWGDRDGEKLFF. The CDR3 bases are TGTGCCAGCAGCTGGGGGGACAGGGATGGGGAAAAACTGTTTTTT.

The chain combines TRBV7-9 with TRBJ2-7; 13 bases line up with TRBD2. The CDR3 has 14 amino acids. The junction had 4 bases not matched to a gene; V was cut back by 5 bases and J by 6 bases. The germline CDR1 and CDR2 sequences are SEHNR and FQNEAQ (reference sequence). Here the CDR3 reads CASSAGTSGIEQYF. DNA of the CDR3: TGTGCCAGCAGCGCCGGGACTAGCGGGATCGAGCAGTACTTC.

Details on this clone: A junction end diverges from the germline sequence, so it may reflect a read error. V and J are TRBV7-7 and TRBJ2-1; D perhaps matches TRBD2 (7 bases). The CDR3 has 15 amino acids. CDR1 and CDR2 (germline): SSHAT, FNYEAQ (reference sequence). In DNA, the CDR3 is TGTGCTAGCAGCGTAGGGCAGGGGAGGGGGAATGAGCAGTTCTTC. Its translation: CASSVGQGRGNEQFF.

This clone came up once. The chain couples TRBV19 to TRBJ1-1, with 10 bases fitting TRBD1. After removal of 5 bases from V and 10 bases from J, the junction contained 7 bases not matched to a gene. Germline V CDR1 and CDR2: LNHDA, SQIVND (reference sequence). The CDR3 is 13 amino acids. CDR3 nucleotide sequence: TGTGCCAGTAGTGGGACAGGGGCGTTCGGAGCTTTCTTT. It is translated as CASSGTGAFGAFF.

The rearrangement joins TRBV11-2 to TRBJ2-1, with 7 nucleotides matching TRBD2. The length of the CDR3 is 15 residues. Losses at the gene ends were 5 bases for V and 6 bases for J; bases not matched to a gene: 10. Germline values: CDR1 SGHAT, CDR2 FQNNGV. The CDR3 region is CASSPQRGPSNEQFF. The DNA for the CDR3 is TGTGCCAGCAGCCCGCAGCGGGGTCCCTCCAATGAGCAGTTCTTC.

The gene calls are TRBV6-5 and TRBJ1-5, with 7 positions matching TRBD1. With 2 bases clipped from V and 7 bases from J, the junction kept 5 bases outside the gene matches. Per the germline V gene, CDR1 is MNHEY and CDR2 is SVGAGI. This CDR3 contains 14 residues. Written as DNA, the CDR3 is TGTGCCAGCAGTTACGACAGGGCAGGGCAGCCCCAGCATTTT. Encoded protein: CASSYDRAGQPQHF.

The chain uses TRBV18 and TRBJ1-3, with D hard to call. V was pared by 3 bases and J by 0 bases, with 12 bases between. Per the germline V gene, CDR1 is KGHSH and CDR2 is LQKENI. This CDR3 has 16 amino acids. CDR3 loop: CASSPSRQISGNTIYF. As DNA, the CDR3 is TGTGCCAGCTCACCTTCCCGCCAGATCTCTGGAAACACCATATATTTT.

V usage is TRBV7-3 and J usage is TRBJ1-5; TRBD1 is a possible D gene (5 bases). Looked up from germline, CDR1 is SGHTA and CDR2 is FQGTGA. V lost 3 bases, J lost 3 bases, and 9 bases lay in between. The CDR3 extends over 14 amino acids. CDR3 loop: CASSFYRNNQPQHF. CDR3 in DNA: TGTGCCAGCAGCTTTTACAGGAACAATCAGCCCCAGCATTTT.

The CDR3 DNA is TGTGCCACCAGCAGAGAGGGAGCGGGGGGGGTCAATGAGCAGTTCTTC. Translating it yields CATSREGAGGVNEQFF. V gene TRBV15 combines with J gene TRBJ2-1; TRBD2 matches 10 bases. The V gene's germline CDR1 is LNHNV and CDR2 YYDKDF (reference sequence). After removal of 0 bases from V and 6 bases from J, the junction contained 5 bases not matched to a gene. The CDR3 covers 16 residues.